Shown below are 27 T cell receptor beta chains from a single sample sequenced in a study of blood T cell repertoires in COVID-19. Assay used: immunoSEQ multiplex PCR; TCRdb lists only in-frame clones, some missing. The sample includes about 62,000 clones, 75% to 90% seen only once; the top ten take 1% to 1.5%. Sequenced: peripheral blood. Every receptor here comes from a woman at least 80 years old with acute or convalescent COVID-19.

This clone was detected only a few times. CDR3 sequence reads: CASSPPLADNEKLFF. The CDR3 DNA is TGTGCCAGCTCACCACCGCTGGCCGATAATGAAAAACTGTTTTTT. The V call is TRBV18, the J call TRBJ1-4; no clear D gene. V was shortened by 0 bases and J by 4 bases, with 9 bases between the two germline ends. The CDR3 consists of 15 residues. In germline, CDR1 is KGHSH, CDR2 LQKENI.

This clone was observed once. The chain carries TRBV11-2 and TRBJ1-1; 9 nucleotides match TRBD1. Looked up from germline, CDR1 is SGHAT and CDR2 is FQNNGV. CDR3 length: 16 amino acids. The trim removed 1 base at V and 7 bases at J, leaving 10 bases unmatched. DNA of the CDR3: TGTGCCAGCAGCTTAGGGACCGGGACAGGGTTTAGTGAAGCTTTCTTT. Amino acid sequence: CASSLGTGTGFSEAFF.

The chain couples TRBV28 to TRBJ2-7; 9 bases match TRBD2. This CDR3 contains 14 residues. V was pared by 6 bases and J by 4 bases, with 7 bases of the junction left unmatched. Germline assignment: CDR1 MDHEN and CDR2 SYDVKM. CDR3 protein: CASRAGTSQYEQYF. The CDR3 bases are TGTGCCAGCAGAGCCGGGACTAGCCAATACGAGCAGTACTTC.

The genes are TRBV4-2 and TRBJ1-2, with 9 bases aligning to TRBD1. From germline, CDR1 is LGHNA and CDR2 YNFKEQ. Trimming took 0 bases from V and 7 from J; bases not matched to a gene: 9. This CDR3 has 16 amino acids. The CDR3 reads CASSQESAGQGAGYTF. CDR3 DNA sequence: TGTGCCAGCAGCCAAGAAAGTGCGGGACAGGGCGCTGGCTACACCTTC.

The rearrangement uses TRBV18 and TRBJ1-1; TRBD1 might be the D (5 bases). Trimming cost V 0 bases and J 8 bases, with 7 bases left between them. The CDR3 sequence is 12 residues long. Germline V gives CDR1 KGHSH, CDR2 LQKENI. The CDR3 nucleotides read TGTGCCAGCTCACCACCCCAGGGAGAAGCTTTCTTT. Translated: CASSPPQGEAFF.

The rearrangement links TRBV4-1 to TRBJ1-2; TRBD1 is a possible D gene (6 bases). CDR3 length: 15 residues. CDR1 is MGHRA, CDR2 YSYEKL, per germline. Deletions cut 3 bases from V and 7 bases from J, with 18 bases between. Here the CDR3 reads CASSHPARARGGYTF. The CDR3 bases are TGCGCCAGCAGCCACCCTGCGAGGGCCAGGGGTGGCTACACCTTC.

V usage is TRBV6-2 or TRBV6-3 and J usage is TRBJ2-5, with a possible D match to TRBD2 (5 bases). V gave up 5 bases and J gave up 7 bases, with 17 bases separating them. CDR1 and CDR2 from the germline V gene are MNHEY and SVGEGT. The CDR3 totals 14 residues. CDR3 bases: TGTGCCAGCAGTACGGGGTGGCGGAGCCGGACCCAGTACTTC. Translated, it gives CASSTGWRSRTQYF.

V is TRBV27 and J is TRBJ2-1; 10 bases map to TRBD1. The CDR3 contains 14 residues. Per germline, CDR1 MNHEY and CDR2 SMNVEV (reference sequence). V shed 0 bases and J 12 bases; nucleotides not matched to a gene: 5. In nucleotides, the CDR3 is TGTGCCAGCAGTTTATCGCGACAGGGGGCGAGGCAGTTCTTC. Its protein product is CASSLSRQGARQFF.

Turning to this clone: The sample has other DNA sequences that encode this CDR3 too. The chain links TRBV5-1 to TRBJ1-5; a weak D match, TRBD1 (6 bases). Trimming removed 1 base at V and 4 bases at J, with 6 bases between. The CDR3 length is 13 residues. Germline lookup yields CDR1 SGHRS and CDR2 YFSETQ. For the CDR3, the DNA is TGCGCCAGCAGCTTGACAGGGAATCAGCCCCAGCATTTT. Translating gives CASSLTGNQPQHF.

The chain joins TRBV9 to TRBJ1-6; unclear D gene. V lost 3 bases and J lost 3, with 13 bases in between. Germline V gene data show CDR1 as SGDLS and CDR2 as YYNGEE. The CDR3 has 16 amino acids. CDR3 in amino acids: CASSGGGSLYNSPLHF. The CDR3 DNA is TGTGCCAGCAGCGGTGGAGGGTCCCTCTATAATTCACCCCTCCACTTT.

This clone was observed once. The V gene is TRBV6-6, the J gene TRBJ1-2; 8 bases map to TRBD1. The CDR3 has 14 amino acids. V was pared by 4 bases and J by 1 base, with 2 bases of the junction left unmatched. The germline gives CDR1 MNHNY, CDR2 SVGAGI (reference sequence). The CDR3 sequence is CASSFGQGNYGYTF. The CDR3 nucleotides are TGTGCCAGCAGTTTTGGACAGGGTAACTATGGCTACACCTTC.

This clone occurred a few times. The V call is TRBV19, the J call TRBJ1-5; D is uncertain. Germline V gene data show CDR1 as LNHDA and CDR2 as SQIVND (reference sequence). The CDR3 covers 13 residues. V lost 4 bases and J 3 bases, leaving 7 bases between the germline ends. CDR3 region: CASSTHHNQPQHF. CDR3 in DNA: TGTGCCAGTAGTACACACCACAATCAGCCCCAGCATTTT.

The chain links TRBV4-2 to TRBJ2-5; 10 positions match TRBD2. The V and J ends lost 0 bases and 5 bases, in that order; junction bases with no gene match: 9. CDR3 length equals 17 residues. From germline, CDR1 is LGHNA and CDR2 YNFKEQ. CDR3 residues: CASSQERSGGVQETQYF. CDR3 nucleotides: TGTGCCAGCAGCCAAGAAAGGAGCGGGGGGGTTCAGGAGACCCAGTACTTC.

There are a few counts of this clone. The genes are TRBV11-2 and TRBJ1-2; D is possibly TRBD1 (6 bases). This CDR3 has 14 amino acids. V was trimmed by 0 bases and J by 8 bases, leaving 13 bases between them. Germline V gene data show CDR1 as SGHAT and CDR2 as FQNNGV. CDR3: CASSLDRTATGYTF. DNA for the CDR3: TGTGCCAGCAGCTTAGACAGGACAGCCACCGGCTACACCTTC.

J is TRBJ1-3 and V is TRBV9, with TRBD1 matching 9 bases. CDR1 SGDLS and CDR2 YYNGEE come from the germline V gene. With 4 bases clipped from V and 4 bases from J, the junction kept 6 bases outside the gene matches. The CDR3 is 15 residues long. CDR3 nucleotides: TGTGCCAGCAGCTTTTGGACAGGGGTCGGAAACACCATATATTTT. Translated: CASSFWTGVGNTIYF.

The chain carries TRBV7-8 and TRBJ2-2; 9 bases are a match to TRBD2. The CDR3 consists of 16 residues. CDR1 and CDR2 (germline): SGHVS, FQNEAQ. V lost 1 base to trimming and J lost 1 base; unmatched junction nucleotides: 1. The CDR3 reads CASSLGSGGNTGELFF. In DNA, the CDR3 is TGTGCCAGCAGCTTAGGTAGCGGGGGGAACACCGGGGAGCTGTTTTTT.

V gene TRBV10-3 combines with J gene TRBJ2-7, with D perhaps matching TRBD2 (6 bases). Between the trimmed V and J ends, which lost 1 base and 4 bases, there was a span of 14 bases. Germline V gene lookup returns CDR1 ENHRY and CDR2 SYGVKD. The CDR3 has 15 residues. The CDR3 is CAISEYGGSRYEQYF. The CDR3 nucleotides read TGTGCCATCAGTGAGTACGGGGGTAGCCGGTACGAGCAGTACTTC.

The chain uses TRBV5-1 and TRBJ1-4; 7 bases line up with TRBD1. This CDR3 region has 14 residues. Per germline, CDR1 SGHRS and CDR2 YFSETQ. V shed 4 bases, J shed 5 bases, and the junction held 5 bases outside the gene matches. CDR3 protein: CASSETGPNEKLFF. The CDR3 DNA reads as TGCGCCAGCAGCGAGACAGGGCCGAATGAAAAACTGTTTTTT.

The chain links TRBV3-1 (or the pseudogene TRBV3-2) to TRBJ2-1, with 15 nucleotides matching TRBD2. V dropped 4 bases and J dropped 4; count of bases not matched to a gene: 2. Germline CDR1 LGHDT, CDR2 YNNKEL (reference sequence). The CDR3 has 16 amino acids. CDR3 residues: CASSRGLAGGYNEQFF. The CDR3 DNA follows: TGTGCCAGCAGCCGGGGACTAGCGGGGGGATACAATGAGCAGTTCTTC.

This chain connects TRBV5-1 to TRBJ1-1, with 9 nucleotides matching TRBD1. The CDR3 sequence is 16 residues long. J lost 3 bases, V lost 4 bases, and 10 bases had no gene match. The germline gives CDR1 SGHRS, CDR2 YFSETQ. The CDR3 DNA sequence: TGCGCCAGCAGCAGAGCGGGACAGGGATCGGACACTGAAGCTTTCTTT. Protein product: CASSRAGQGSDTEAFF.

Only a few counts were recorded for this clone. The genes are TRBV10-3 and TRBJ2-1, with 9 positions matching TRBD2. The trim removed 6 bases at V and 7 bases at J, leaving 7 bases unmatched. Germline V gene lookup returns CDR1 ENHRY and CDR2 SYGVKD. The CDR3 runs to 14 residues. The CDR3 DNA sequence: TGTGCCATCAGCTTAGGGACTAGCTTGAATGAGCAGTTCTTC. Residues: CAISLGTSLNEQFF.

The gene calls are TRBV12-5 and TRBJ2-5; D is perhaps TRBD2 (6 bases). Trimming took off 2 bases at V and 4 bases at J, with 8 bases between the two ends. CDR1 and CDR2 from the germline V gene are LGHNT and FRNRAP. CDR3 size: 13 residues. CDR3 nucleotides: TGTGCTAGTGGTTTGTCCGGGGGAGAGACCCAGTACTTC. Protein sequence: CASGLSGGETQYF.

The chain couples TRBV5-1 to TRBJ2-2; 11 bases are a match to TRBD2. Germline CDR1 reads SGHRS; CDR2 reads YFSETQ. The CDR3 loop spans 16 amino acids. Trimming took 7 bases from V and 6 from J; bases not matched to a gene: 11. CDR3 sequence reads: CASAISGRASAGELFF. CDR3 DNA sequence: TGCGCCAGCGCGATTAGCGGGAGGGCCAGCGCCGGGGAGCTGTTTTTT. Drawing the rest from reference TRBV5-1 and TRBJ2-2, the complete variable domain is KAGVTQTPRYLIKTRGQQVTLSCSPISGHRSVSWYQQTPGQGLQFLFEYFSETQRNKGNFPGRFSGRQFSNSRSEMNVSTLELGDSALYLCASAISGRASAGELFFGEGSRLTVL.

This sequence joins TRBV7-3 and TRBJ1-6, with D uncertain. CDR1 is SGHTA and CDR2 is FQGTGA in the germline V gene. The CDR3 runs to 15 residues. Trimming removed 2 bases at V and 7 bases at J, with 12 bases between. The CDR3 protein is CASSLFAHQNSPLHF. The DNA of the CDR3 is TGTGCCAGCAGCTTATTCGCACACCAAAATTCACCCCTCCACTTT.

This clone showed up just once. The chain combines TRBV14 with TRBJ1-1; D unclear. The CDR3 sequence is 11 residues long. The germline V gene encodes CDR1 SGHDN and CDR2 FVKESK. Trimming cost V 4 bases and J 5 bases, with 5 bases left between them. The CDR3 region is CASSLSTEAFF. The CDR3 coding sequence is TGTGCCAGCAGCCTCTCTACTGAAGCTTTCTTT. The full variable domain, with the rest looked up from reference TRBV14 and TRBJ1-1, is EAGVTQFPSHSVIEKGQTVTLRCDPISGHDNLYWYRRVMGKEIKFLLHFVKESKQDESGMPNNRFLAERTGGTYSTLKVQPAELEDSGVYFCASSLSTEAFFGQGTRLTVV.

The chain carries TRBV3-1 (or the pseudogene TRBV3-2) and TRBJ2-5; no clear D gene. The CDR3 spans 12 residues. Trimming stripped 3 bases from V and 4 bases from J, with 6 bases between. CDR1 and CDR2 from the germline V gene are LGHDT and YNNKEL (reference sequence). The CDR3 DNA reads as TGTGCCAGCAGCCAGGCACGAGAGACCCAGTACTTC. It codes for CASSQARETQYF.

J is TRBJ2-7 and V is TRBV7-2; 8 nucleotides match TRBD1. J lost 4 bases, V lost 5 bases, and 4 bases had no gene match. The CDR3 is 13 amino acids. CDR1 SGHTA and CDR2 FQGNSA come from the germline V gene. In DNA form, the CDR3 reads TGTGCCAGCAGCGCGGACAGGGTGTACGAGCAGTACTTC. Protein: CASSADRVYEQYF.